This entry lists 27 T cell receptor beta chains sequenced from one sample in a study of T cells in localized non-small cell lung cancer (dated by TCRdb to the early 2020s). The library was prepared using the immunoSEQ multiplex PCR assay. This immuneACCESS table, as held by TCRdb, lists in-frame sequences with V and J called but not all clones. Of the missing ones, under half trace to an unresolved V gene in checked studies; the others have no known cause. The sample yields roughly 25,000 clones; about 90% were counted once. Approximately 32% of the sample rests with the top ten. Sequenced material: peripheral blood, taken before any cancer treatment. These receptors originate from a male donor at least 60 years old with stage I squamous cell lung carcinoma.

The chain uses TRBV5-8 and TRBJ1-6, with 11 bases identical to TRBD1. Germline V gives CDR1 SGHTS, CDR2 YDEGEE. The CDR3 is 15 residues long. The junction had 8 bases not matched to a gene; V was cut back by 4 bases and J by 11 bases. The chain's CDR3 is CASSRTGGGGAPLHF. The CDR3 bases are TGTGCCAGCAGCCGGACAGGGGGCGGGGGGGCACCCCTCCACTTT.

This rearrangement joins TRBV4-1 to TRBJ2-1; D remains unclear. With 0 bases removed from V and 9 bases from J, the gap between germline ends came to 9 bases. CDR3 length: 13 amino acids. Germline values: CDR1 MGHRA, CDR2 YSYEKL. The CDR3 coding sequence is TGCGCCAGCAGCCAAGATTTCGGGTTTGAGCAGTTCTTC. Its translation is CASSQDFGFEQFF.

This clone was observed a handful of times. CDR3 sequence: CASRGTSGGTQYF. For the CDR3, the DNA is TGTGCCAGCAGGGGGACTAGCGGGGGGACCCAGTACTTC. This chain connects TRBV25-1 to TRBJ2-5, with TRBD2 matching over 14 bases. This CDR3 contains 13 residues. The V gene's germline CDR1 is MGHDK and CDR2 SYGVNS. Trimming took 6 bases from V and 7 from J; bases not matched to a gene: 1.

The chain joins TRBV18 to TRBJ2-7; 7 positions match TRBD2. J gave up 5 bases and V 2 bases, and 9 bases lay outside the gene matches. The CDR3 loop spans 15 amino acids. Germline V gene data show CDR1 as KGHSH and CDR2 as LQKENI. The CDR3 region is CASSPIGGRFHEQYF. The CDR3, as DNA: TGTGCCAGCTCACCAATTGGCGGGAGATTCCACGAGCAGTACTTC. Complete variable domain (other parts from reference TRBV18 and TRBJ2-7): NAGVMQNPRHLVRRRGQEARLRCSPMKGHSHVYWYRQLPEEGLKFMVYLQKENIIDESGMPKERFSAEFPKEGPSILRIQQVVRGDSAAYFCASSPIGGRFHEQYFGPGTRLTVT.

The chain links TRBV19 to TRBJ2-3; D remains unclear. The CDR3 is made up of 14 amino acids. Germline values: CDR1 LNHDA, CDR2 SQIVND (reference sequence). Trimming left V 3 bases short and J 4 bases short, with 11 bases between. The CDR3 loop is CASSIQNRPDTQYF. CDR3 in DNA: TGTGCCAGTAGTATCCAGAACCGGCCAGATACGCAGTATTTT.

The J gene is TRBJ1-2, the V gene TRBV6-5; no reliable D call. The germline V gene has CDR1 MNHEY and CDR2 SVGAGI. CDR3 length: 13 amino acids. Trimming took off 0 bases at V and 4 bases at J, with 6 bases between the two ends. Here the CDR3 reads CASSYSGSYGYTF. The CDR3 bases are TGTGCCAGCAGTTACTCGGGATCCTATGGCTACACCTTC.

The chain recombines TRBV6-6 with TRBJ2-2; 8 bases agree with TRBD1. The V gene end was trimmed by 2 bases and the J gene end by 7 bases; junction bases not matched to a gene: 9. Germline V lookup: CDR1 MNHNY, CDR2 SVGAGI (reference sequence). The length of the CDR3 is 16 residues. The CDR3 DNA reads as TGTGCCAGCAGTTACGATGCGACAGGGGTGTTCGGGGAGCTGTTTTTT. It is translated as CASSYDATGVFGELFF.

The CDR3 region has the DNA TGTGCCAGCTGTCTTTCCGGGACGTGGTATAATTCACCCCTCCACTTT. This sequence encodes CASCLSGTWYNSPLHF. The chain links TRBV2 to TRBJ1-6; TRBD1 might be the D (5 bases). Trimming cost V 8 bases and J 4 bases, with 18 bases left between them. The CDR3 has 16 amino acids. Germline CDR1 SNHLY, CDR2 FYNNEI.

This clone appeared a single time. V is TRBV5-3 and J is TRBJ1-5; unclear D gene. TRBV5-3 is designated an ORF whose function remains uncertain. Trimming left V 0 bases short and J 7 bases short, with 14 bases between. This CDR3 is 15 amino acids long. The chain's CDR3 is CARSLDTLVNQPQHF. The CDR3 nucleotides read TGTGCCAGAAGCTTGGATACCCTAGTCAACCAGCCCCAGCATTTT.

The chain links TRBV6-6 to TRBJ1-5, with a weak D call TRBD1 (6 bases). V lost 7 bases to trimming and J lost 0 bases, with 13 bases between them. Germline assignment: CDR1 MNHNY and CDR2 SVGAGI (reference sequence). The length of the CDR3 is 15 residues. This CDR3 reads CASTKQGNSNQPQHF. The CDR3 DNA reads TGTGCCAGCACCAAACAGGGTAATAGCAATCAGCCCCAGCATTTT.

The rearrangement joins TRBV7-2 to TRBJ2-5; 10 bases fit TRBD1. Trimming removed 4 bases from V and 4 bases from J; junction bases left unmatched: 9. In germline, CDR1 is SGHTA, CDR2 FQGNSA. CDR3 length: 16 amino acids. CDR3 nucleotide sequence: TGTGCCAGCAGCTGGGGGGGACAGGGGCCGATAGAGACCCAGTACTTC. Translated, it gives CASSWGGQGPIETQYF.

The chain combines TRBV5-8 with TRBJ2-5; TRBD2 matches 11 bases. This CDR3 spans 14 amino acids. The junction had 4 bases not matched to a gene; V was cut back by 8 bases and J by 1 base. Germline V gives CDR1 SGHTS, CDR2 YDEGEE. CDR3 residues: CARMTSGVQETQYF. The CDR3 DNA reads TGTGCCAGGATGACTAGCGGGGTCCAAGAGACCCAGTACTTC.

This clone appeared once. The V call is TRBV27, the J call TRBJ2-2; D unclear. CDR3 length: 13 residues. The germline gives CDR1 MNHEY, CDR2 SMNVEV (reference sequence). V lost 3 bases and J 5 bases, leaving 7 bases between the germline ends. CDR3: CASSFSRTGELFF. CDR3 bases: TGTGCCAGCAGTTTCTCCAGGACCGGGGAGCTGTTTTTT.

The chain joins TRBV15 to TRBJ2-3; D remains ambiguous. Germline V CDR1 and CDR2: LNHNV, YYDKDF (reference sequence). This CDR3 spans 15 amino acids. The V and J ends lost 5 bases and 0 bases respectively, with 12 bases between them. The DNA of the CDR3 is TGTGCCACCAGCGTCAGTTACCTTAGCACAGATACGCAGTATTTT. It encodes CATSVSYLSTDTQYF.

The gene calls are TRBV7-9 and TRBJ2-7, with 7 bases aligning to TRBD1. After removal of 5 bases from V and 3 bases from J, the junction contained 4 bases not matched to a gene. CDR3 length equals 13 residues. CDR1 SEHNR and CDR2 FQNEAQ come from the germline V gene (reference sequence). The CDR3 spells CASSTRQGYEQYF. The CDR3, as DNA: TGTGCCAGCAGCACCCGACAGGGCTACGAGCAGTACTTC.

The chain carries TRBV6-5 and TRBJ1-1, with D possibly matching TRBD1 (5 bases). The CDR3 has 12 residues. Trimming shortened V by 6 bases and J by 4 bases, and 9 bases separated the two germline ends. Germline CDR1 reads MNHEY; CDR2 reads SVGAGI. DNA for the CDR3: TGTGCCAGCAGGAAGGGGTCCACTGAAGCTTTCTTT. Its translation: CASRKGSTEAFF.

The V call is TRBV6-1, the J call TRBJ2-5; no clear D. The V gene's germline CDR1 is MNHNS and CDR2 SASEGT. Trimming left V 7 bases short and J 2 bases short, with 11 bases between. CDR3 length: 13 amino acids. CDR3 nucleotides: TGTGCCAGCATTGGGGAAAAGCAAGAGACCCAGTACTTC. It specifies CASIGEKQETQYF.

The chain combines TRBV7-2 with TRBJ2-3; a possible D gene is TRBD1 (5 bases). CDR1 and CDR2 (germline): SGHTA, FQGNSA. The germline V and J ends were trimmed by 3 bases and 4 bases, with 11 bases remaining between them. The CDR3 runs to 14 residues. CDR3 sequence: CASSFQTGPDTQYF. As DNA, the CDR3 is TGTGCCAGCAGCTTTCAAACAGGCCCAGATACGCAGTATTTT.

This chain links TRBV4-1 with TRBJ2-3, with 14 bases matching TRBD2. Trimming cost V 3 bases and J 4 bases; bases outside gene matches: 6. CDR3 length: 17 amino acids. CDR1 MGHRA and CDR2 YSYEKL come from the germline V gene. Here the CDR3 reads CASSQARLAGGPDTQYF. The CDR3 bases are TGCGCCAGCAGCCAGGCCCGACTAGCGGGGGGGCCAGATACGCAGTATTTT.

J is TRBJ1-2 and V is TRBV7-2; D unresolved. The V and J ends lost 6 bases and 5 bases respectively, with 19 bases between them. CDR1 and CDR2 (germline): SGHTA, FQGNSA. The CDR3 extends over 15 amino acids. The CDR3 coding sequence is TGTGCCAGCAGTCCTCAATTGTCGGGGATGTATGGCTACACCTTC. It encodes CASSPQLSGMYGYTF.

The chain recombines TRBV6-5 with TRBJ1-5; unclear D gene. Looked up from germline, CDR1 is MNHEY and CDR2 is SVGAGI. This CDR3 spans 15 amino acids. The V end lost 6 bases, the J end lost 3 bases, and 15 bases lay between the germline ends. The CDR3 spells CASRALLGNNQPQHF. Written as DNA, the CDR3 is TGTGCCAGCAGGGCCTTACTCGGGAACAATCAGCCCCAGCATTTT.

J is TRBJ1-1 and V is TRBV27, with D hard to call. The germline CDR1 and CDR2 sequences are MNHEY and SMNVEV (reference sequence). CDR3 length: 12 residues. The V end lost 7 bases, the J end lost 4 bases, and 10 bases lay between the germline ends. The CDR3 sequence is CASTSGGTEAFF. The CDR3 DNA reads as TGTGCCAGCACTTCGGGTGGCACTGAAGCTTTCTTT.

The chain is built from TRBV6-1 and TRBJ2-3, with D perhaps matching TRBD1 (6 bases). CDR3 length: 14 amino acids. The V end lost 7 bases, the J end lost 4 bases, and 15 bases lay between the germline ends. Germline assignment: CDR1 MNHNS and CDR2 SASEGT. CDR3 protein: CASKLGGLADTQYF. The CDR3 DNA is TGTGCCAGCAAATTAGGGGGTCTGGCAGATACGCAGTATTTT.

The chain recombines TRBV5-1 with TRBJ2-3; D not resolved. The V gene's germline CDR1 is SGHRS and CDR2 YFSETQ. This CDR3 has 15 amino acids. Trimming removed 0 bases from V and 14 bases from J, with 22 bases in between. The CDR3 protein is CASSLAQTPSRWWYF. CDR3 sequence (DNA): TGCGCCAGCAGCTTGGCCCAAACCCCTTCCCGCTGGTGGTATTTT. The full variable domain, in which reference TRBV5-1 and TRBJ2-3 provide the parts outside the CDR3, is KAGVTQTPRYLIKTRGQQVTLSCSPISGHRSVSWYQQTPGQGLQFLFEYFSETQRNKGNFPGRFSGRQFSNSRSEMNVSTLELGDSALYLCASSLAQTPSRWWYFGPGTRLTVL.

The chain uses TRBV6-5 and TRBJ1-4; TRBD1 aligns across 8 bases. Germline lookup yields CDR1 MNHEY and CDR2 SVGAGI. The J segment lost 6 bases and the V segment lost 0 bases, leaving 6 bases of the junction unmatched. There are 16 residues in the CDR3. The CDR3 DNA sequence: TGTGCCAGCAGTTACTCGTGGACAGGGAGGGATGAAAAACTGTTTTTT. Translated, it gives CASSYSWTGRDEKLFF.

This clone was detected only once. This rearrangement joins TRBV5-6 to TRBJ2-6; perhaps TRBD1 as D (6 bases). V lost 0 bases to trimming and J lost 3 bases, with 10 bases between them. This CDR3 is 16 amino acids long. The germline V gene encodes CDR1 SGHDT and CDR2 YYEEEE. The CDR3: CASSLDRDLGANVLTF. The CDR3, as DNA: TGTGCCAGCAGCTTGGACAGGGACCTTGGGGCCAACGTCCTGACTTTC.

With respect to this clone: One end of the junction does not line up with germline, which may come from a read error. The CDR3 here is CASSKASGIQPDTQYF. CDR3 in DNA: TGTGCCAGCAGTAAAGCTAGCGGGATTCAACCGGATACGCAGTATTTT. This chain joins TRBV6-1 and TRBJ2-3, with TRBD2 identical over 9 bases. The length of the CDR3 is 16 residues. Germline V CDR1 and CDR2: MNHNS, SASEGT.